This section outlines one T cell receptor beta chain sequence together with its context. What it recognizes is unknown. This sample is drawn from a study of shared clonotypes between healthy human individuals. Looking at the study overall: Those who served as donors were a couple of women and a few men between the ages of 18 and 49. CD4 naive cells filled three plates per donor, CD4 memory three, CD8 naive two and CD8 memory one.

Study outcomes and limitations: The rarefaction results pointed to incomplete sorted-subset sequencing despite large depth.

This CDR3 has 20 residues. Germline V gene data show CDR1 as MNHNS and CDR2 as SASEGT. V was clipped by 4 bases and J by 5 bases, with 30 bases between them. TCRdb's copy holds only in-frame clones and misses some; the assay was immunoSEQ multiplex PCR. The top ten clones hold approximately 0.44% of a sample with roughly 1.5 million clones, around 98% of them seen once. Sequencing was carried out using naive CD4+ T cells sorted from blood. Subset here: CD45RA+ positively selected. The V gene is TRBV6-1, the J gene TRBJ2-1, with a tentative D call TRBD1 (5 bases). The receptor's source is a young man in good health. CDR3 nucleotides: TGTGCCAGCAGTGGGACAAGCAAGCCTATTCCCAAGGTATCCAACAATGAGCAGTTCTTC. Protein product: CASSGTSKPIPKVSNNEQFF.